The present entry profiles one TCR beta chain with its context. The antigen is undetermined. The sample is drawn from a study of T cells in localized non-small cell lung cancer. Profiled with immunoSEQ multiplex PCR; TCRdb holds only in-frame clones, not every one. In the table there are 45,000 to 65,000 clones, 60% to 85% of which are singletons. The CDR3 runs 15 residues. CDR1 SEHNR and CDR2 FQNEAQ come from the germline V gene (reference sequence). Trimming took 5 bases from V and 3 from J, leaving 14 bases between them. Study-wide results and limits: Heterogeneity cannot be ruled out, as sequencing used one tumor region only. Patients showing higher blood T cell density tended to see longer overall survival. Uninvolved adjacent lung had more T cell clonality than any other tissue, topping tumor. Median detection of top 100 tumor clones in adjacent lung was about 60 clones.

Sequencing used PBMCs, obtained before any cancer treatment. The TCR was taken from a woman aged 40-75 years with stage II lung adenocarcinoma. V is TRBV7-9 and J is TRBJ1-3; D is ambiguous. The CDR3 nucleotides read TGTGCCAGCAGCCCGGACGAGACCCTTGGAAACACCATATATTTT. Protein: CASSPDETLGNTIYF.